The clone carrying this TCR beta chain was observed a single time. Its antigen is as yet unknown. At one of its ends the junction is not consistent with the germline gene, which may arise from a read error. The record originates from a study of OX40 agonist ivuxolimab in advanced cancers. Germline-derived CDR1 and CDR2 are SSHAT and FNYEAQ (reference sequence). The CDR3 length is 15 residues. The protocol was immunoSEQ multiplex PCR, while the TCRdb copy is restricted to in-frame clones and leaves out a portion. This table holds tens of thousands of clones, roughly nine tenths found once. Exclusion applied to patients with autoimmune disease history or systemic immunosuppression. Broader study findings: Within 6 weeks, CD4+ and CD8+ blood T cells expanded clonally at 0.1 to 3.0 mg/kg. Still undetermined is the antigen specificity of the expanded peripheral T cells.

Sequences were derived from CD4+ or CD8+ T cells sorted from blood, sampled in a trial of the OX40 agonist ivuxolimab. The chain links TRBV7-7 to TRBJ2-1; 8 positions agree with TRBD2. The receptor was derived from an adult with an advanced solid tumor such as melanoma, head and neck, liver or kidney cancer. The CDR3 sequence is CASSLETGGYNEQFF. The CDR3 DNA reads TGTGCTAGCAGCTTAGAGACGGGAGGGTACAATGAGCAGTTCTTC. The complete variable domain, with remaining parts taken from reference TRBV7-7 and TRBJ2-1, reads GAGVSQSPRYKVTKRGQDVTLRCDPISSHATLYWYQQALGQGPEFLTYFNYEAQPDKSGLPSDRFSAERPEGSISTLTIQRTEQRDSAMYRCASSLETGGYNEQFFGPGTRLTVL.